This entry features one T cell receptor beta chain sequence. Its antigen is undetermined. The data were taken from a study of T-cell memory formation after mild COVID-19. Study results and caveats: Some clones that responded turned up in pre-infection memory, which suggests that cross-reactive memory joined in.

TCRdb fed the 5' RACE reads into MiXCR, producing one record per CDR3 protein. The table lists about 320,000 distinct CDR3 sequences, around an eighth of them singletons. V was clipped by 5 bases and J by 7 bases, with 9 bases between them. Looked up from germline, CDR1 is MNHEY and CDR2 is SVGEGT. The CDR3 has 12 residues. Sequenced material: PBMCs or a T cell subset sorted from them (not recorded which). The TCR comes from a man aged 18 to 35 who had mild COVID-19 (a few samples of this study predate the infection). Cell type and time point are not known. This chain connects TRBV6-2 or TRBV6-3 to TRBJ1-5, with D maybe TRBD1 (5 bases). The CDR3 bases are TGTGCCAGCAGTAATAGGGGCCAGCCCCAGCATTTT. Protein product: CASSNRGQPQHF.